This entry lists 29 T cell receptor beta chains sequenced from one sample in a study of regulatory T cells in long-lasting Graves disease. The time point is: persistent/refractory GD, antithyroid drugs over 5 years with positive TRAb. With RNA extracted from PBMCs as input, the TCR library was made. Researchers made TCR beta libraries by using iRepertoire HTBI primers and running Arm-PCR on CDR3 regions. MiXCR, applied by TCRdb to the multiplex PCR reads, yields one record per CDR3 protein. This table holds fewer than 550,000 distinct CDR3 sequences, under 25% found once. Sequences were derived from peripheral blood mononuclear cells (PBMCs), sampled when the disease was refractory, from a patient treated with antithyroid drugs. The receptors originated from a female donor with Graves disease.

The V and J genes are TRBV20-1 and TRBJ2-2; D perhaps matches TRBD2 (5 bases). The CDR3 is 14 residues long. With 4 bases removed from V and 1 base from J, the gap between germline ends came to 10 bases. The germline V gene has CDR1 DFQATT and CDR2 SNEGSKA (reference sequence). CDR3 sequence (DNA): TGCAGTGCTATAGAGGGCGGGAACACCGGGGAGCTGTTTTTT. This codes for CSAIEGGNTGELFF.

The chain couples TRBV15 to TRBJ1-1; D is uncertain. Germline assignment: CDR1 LNHNV and CDR2 YYDKDF (reference sequence). Trimming shortened V by 3 bases and J by 3 bases, and 5 bases separated the two germline ends. This CDR3 has 12 amino acids. This chain's CDR3 is CATSRVDTEAFF. CDR3 nucleotide sequence: TGTGCCACCAGCAGGGTGGACACTGAAGCTTTCTTT.

This clonotype was found a few times. The genes are TRBV28 and TRBJ2-3, with 9 bases identical to TRBD1. Germline V lookup: CDR1 MDHEN, CDR2 SYDVKM. This CDR3 is built from 18 residues. Trimming removed 4 bases from V and 5 bases from J; junction bases left unmatched: 16. CDR3 coding DNA: TGTGCCAGCAGTTCCCACTCGACAGGGGGTGTTTCGGGAGATACGCAGTATTTT. It codes for CASSSHSTGGVSGDTQYF.

This rearrangement joins TRBV30 to TRBJ1-2; the D is unclear. The CDR3 consists of 15 residues. Germline loops: CDR1 GTSNPN, CDR2 SVGIG (reference sequence). V was pared by 3 bases and J by 2 bases, with 16 bases between. CDR3 sequence: CAWRRLLVRNYGYTF. CDR3 DNA: TGTGCCTGGAGACGGCTCCTGGTCCGCAACTATGGCTACACCTTC. The whole variable domain, remainder taken from reference TRBV30 and TRBJ1-2, is SQTIHQWPATLVQPVGSPLSLECTVEGTSNPNLYWYRQAAGRGLQLLFYSVGIGQISSEVPQNLSASRPQDRQFILSSKKLLLSDSGFYLCAWRRLLVRNYGYTFGSGTRLTVV.

This clonotype has a handful of counts. The rearrangement joins TRBV5-5 to TRBJ1-5; weak D call: TRBD1 (5 bases). The germline CDR1 and CDR2 sequences are SGHKS and YYEKEE (reference sequence). V was shortened by 3 bases and J by 3 bases, with 13 bases between the two germline ends. CDR3 size: 15 residues. The CDR3 bases are TGTGCCAGCAGCTCTGGCAGGGCGGTCAATCAGCCCCAGCATTTT. Translation: CASSSGRAVNQPQHF.

This clonotype was detected a few times. The genes are TRBV25-1 and TRBJ1-5; D gene unclear. V gave up 3 bases and J gave up 5 bases, with 8 bases separating them. The germline gives CDR1 MGHDK, CDR2 SYGVNS. The CDR3 runs to 13 residues. CDR3 region: CASSEATDQPQHF. DNA for the CDR3: TGTGCCAGCAGTGAGGCAACTGATCAGCCCCAGCATTTT. Supplemented by reference TRBV25-1 and TRBJ1-5, the full variable domain reads EADIYQTPRYLVIGTGKKITLECSQTMGHDKMYWYQQDPGMELHLIHYSYGVNSTEKGDLSSESTVSRIRTEHFPLTLESARPSHTSQYLCASSEATDQPQHFGDGTRLSIL.

As to this clonotype: A much larger clone lies one base from this, so it may be a read error. This likely comes from a read error, as the CDR3 has no conserved phenylalanine or tryptophan at its end. The rearrangement links TRBV28 to TRBJ2-4, with D perhaps matching TRBD2 (5 bases). CDR3 length: 13 residues. CDR1 is MDHEN and CDR2 is SYDVKM in the germline V gene. V was clipped by 8 bases and J by 6 bases, with 14 bases between them. The CDR3 protein is CASSTGGGNIQYL. The DNA of the CDR3 is TGTGCCAGCTCCACTGGAGGCGGAAACATTCAGTACCTC.

This clonotype was observed many times. The chain combines TRBV3-1 with TRBJ1-5; 7 bases agree with TRBD1. J lost 5 bases, V lost 4 bases, and 8 bases had no gene match. Germline V gives CDR1 LGHDT, CDR2 YNNKEL (reference sequence). The CDR3 consists of 15 residues. The CDR3 bases are TGTGCCAGCAGCCTAGCGACAGGGAAGGATCAGCCCCAGCATTTT. Encoded protein: CASSLATGKDQPQHF.

This clonotype was counted ten times or more. V gene TRBV11-2 combines with J gene TRBJ2-1, with a possible D match to TRBD2 (7 bases). The CDR3 has 17 amino acids. The germline V gene has CDR1 SGHAT and CDR2 FQNNGV. The V end lost 3 bases, the J end lost 3 bases, and 18 bases lay between the germline ends. As DNA, the CDR3 is TGTGCCAGCAGCTTTTCGGGGGGCCTAAGGGGCTACAATGAGCAGTTCTTC. Translation gives CASSFSGGLRGYNEQFF.

The J gene is TRBJ2-2, the V gene TRBV24-1; D remains unclear. CDR1 and CDR2 (germline): KGHDR, SFDVKD. The CDR3 has 13 amino acids. Trimming cost V 2 bases and J 6 bases, with 6 bases left between them. The CDR3 loop is CATSDSTSGELFF. The CDR3 region has the DNA TGTGCCACCAGTGATTCAACTTCCGGGGAGCTGTTTTTT.

This clonotype occurred a few times. CDR3 DNA sequence: TGTGCCACCAGTGATGATCCAGGGGACACCGGGGAGCTGTTTTTT. It translates to CATSDDPGDTGELFF. The chain couples TRBV24-1 to TRBJ2-2; TRBD1 is a possible D gene (6 bases). Germline V gives CDR1 KGHDR, CDR2 SFDVKD. V gave up 3 bases and J gave up 3 bases, with 10 bases separating them. The CDR3 length is 15 residues.

This chain connects TRBV10-3 to TRBJ1-2, with 8 bases identical to TRBD1. V was clipped by 9 bases and J by 8 bases; unmatched bases: 8. Per the germline V gene, CDR1 is ENHRY and CDR2 is SYGVKD. The CDR3 is 12 amino acids. Here the CDR3 reads CAILQGGGGYTF. DNA for the CDR3: TGTGCCATTCTACAGGGGGGTGGAGGCTACACCTTC.

In this sample, this clonotype turned up many times. This sequence joins TRBV28 and TRBJ1-6; TRBD1 aligns across 7 bases. V lost 7 bases to trimming and J lost 5 bases; unmatched junction nucleotides: 5. The germline CDR1 and CDR2 sequences are MDHEN and SYDVKM. The CDR3 totals 14 residues. As DNA, the CDR3 is TGTGCCAGCACCCCCGGGACAGATAATTCACCCCTCCACTTT. Translating gives CASTPGTDNSPLHF.

This clonotype was seen ten or more times. This sequence joins TRBV19 and TRBJ1-2, with D unclear. Germline values: CDR1 LNHDA, CDR2 SQIVND (reference sequence). Trimming removed 8 bases from V and 0 bases from J, with 22 bases in between. This CDR3 is 17 amino acids long. CDR3 protein: CASGPGIGMAPNYGYTF. As DNA, the CDR3 is TGTGCCAGTGGCCCTGGGATAGGGATGGCGCCTAACTATGGCTACACCTTC.

The gene calls are TRBV20-1 and TRBJ2-4, with 7 bases lining up with TRBD2. Trimming at V came to 5 bases and at J to 0 bases, leaving 4 bases not matched to a gene. Germline CDR1 reads DFQATT; CDR2 reads SNEGSKA (reference sequence). The CDR3 covers 14 residues. CDR3 sequence: CSAPRGVAKNIQYF. CDR3 sequence (DNA): TGCAGTGCTCCCCGGGGGGTAGCCAAAAACATTCAGTACTTC.

This clonotype was picked up many times. V and J are TRBV28 and TRBJ1-6, with D unresolved. Germline CDR1 and CDR2: MDHEN and SYDVKM. Trimming shortened V by 10 bases and J by 15 bases, and 25 bases separated the two germline ends. This CDR3 spans 14 amino acids. CDR3 loop: CATRTPAHRLDLHF. The CDR3, as DNA: TGTGCCACCCGAACCCCGGCCCACCGACTGGACCTCCACTTT.

The J gene is TRBJ1-4, the V gene TRBV6-1; D uncertain. The CDR3 totals 13 residues. V was cut by 7 bases and J by 5 bases, with 11 bases left in between. CDR1 is MNHNS, CDR2 SASEGT, per germline. The CDR3: CASKGLENEKLFF. DNA for the CDR3: TGTGCCAGCAAGGGATTAGAGAATGAAAAACTGTTTTTT.

This clonotype was seen at least ten times. The CDR3 coding sequence is TGTGCCAGCAGTCCGTTCGGGGACACCGGGGAGCTGTTTTTT. It specifies CASSPFGDTGELFF. The chain links TRBV2 to TRBJ2-2; tentatively, D is TRBD2 (5 bases). V lost 5 bases and J lost 3, with 10 bases in between. This CDR3 spans 14 amino acids. Germline V gives CDR1 SNHLY, CDR2 FYNNEI. Full variable domain (missing parts from reference TRBV2 and TRBJ2-2): EPEVTQTPSHQVTQMGQEVILRCVPISNHLYFYWYRQILGQKVEFLVSFYNNEISEKSEIFDDQFSVERPDGSNFTLKIRSTKLEDSAMYFCASSPFGDTGELFFGEGSRLTVL.

This clonotype was picked up many times. The chain links TRBV28 to TRBJ2-7; 7 bases map to TRBD2. The germline V gene has CDR1 MDHEN and CDR2 SYDVKM. The CDR3 contains 15 residues. V was clipped by 4 bases and J by 0 bases; unmatched bases: 6. The CDR3 DNA reads as TGTGCCAGCAGTTACGAATGGGGGGGCTCCTACGAGCAGTACTTC. It encodes CASSYEWGGSYEQYF.

In its sample, this clonotype was seen many times. The chain couples TRBV28 to TRBJ2-7; no clear D gene. The CDR3 totals 15 residues. Germline loops: CDR1 MDHEN, CDR2 SYDVKM. Trimming cost V 2 bases and J 0 bases, with 11 bases left between them. Here the CDR3 DNA reads TGTGCCAGCAGTTTAAACAAACTTGTCTCCTACGAGCAGTACTTC. Its translation is CASSLNKLVSYEQYF.

This clonotype was picked up many times. J is TRBJ2-5 and V is TRBV11-3; no firm D call. V lost 4 bases and J 3 bases, leaving 6 bases between the germline ends. Germline V gene lookup returns CDR1 SGHNT and CDR2 YENEEA. The CDR3 length is 12 residues. CDR3: CASSWQEETQYF. The DNA of the CDR3 is TGTGCCAGCAGCTGGCAGGAAGAGACCCAGTACTTC. The full variable domain, in which reference TRBV11-3 and TRBJ2-5 provide the parts outside the CDR3, is EAGVVQSPRYKIIEKKQPVAFWCNPISGHNTLYWYLQNLGQGPELLIRYENEEAVDDSQLPKDRFSAERLKGVDSTLKIQPAELGDSAVYLCASSWQEETQYFGPGTRLLVL.

This clonotype was seen a handful of times. The V gene is TRBV20-1, the J gene TRBJ2-2; D might be TRBD1 (6 bases). This CDR3 region has 17 residues. Germline V gene data show CDR1 as DFQATT and CDR2 as SNEGSKA (reference sequence). Trimming took off 5 bases at V and 0 bases at J, with 19 bases between the two ends. The CDR3 coding sequence is TGCAGTGCTCCTGCACAGGGTTGGGAAACGAACACCGGGGAGCTGTTTTTT. This translates into CSAPAQGWETNTGELFF.

The chain links TRBV11-2 to TRBJ2-2; D could derive from TRBD1 or TRBD2 (5 bases each). Germline V CDR1 and CDR2: SGHAT, FQNNGV. CDR3 length: 16 amino acids. Trimming shortened V by 5 bases and J by 8 bases, and 21 bases separated the two germline ends. The CDR3 loop is CASSPTARVGVGELFF. CDR3 nucleotides: TGTGCCAGCAGCCCAACAGCCAGAGTGGGGGTAGGGGAGCTGTTTTTT.

This clonotype was counted a few times. This sequence joins TRBV11-3 and TRBJ2-7; D is ambiguous. Trimming removed 1 base at V and 8 bases at J, with 9 bases between. CDR1 and CDR2 from the germline V gene are SGHNT and YENEEA. The CDR3 has 12 amino acids. The CDR3 region has the DNA TGTGCCAGCAGCTTAGGTATGATTCAGCAGTACTTC. Its protein product is CASSLGMIQQYF.

The chain carries TRBV6-9 and TRBJ2-1, with 10 positions matching TRBD2. Germline CDR1 and CDR2: MNHGY and SVAAGI. Trimming took 3 bases from V and 5 from J; bases not matched to a gene: 7. This CDR3 has 16 amino acids. The CDR3 DNA is TGTGCCAGCAGTTACTCAGTAGCGGGAGGAGACAATGAGCAGTTCTTC. This translates into CASSYSVAGGDNEQFF.

The chain carries TRBV20-1 and TRBJ2-3; D might be TRBD2 (6 bases). There are 16 residues in the CDR3. Germline V gene data show CDR1 as DFQATT and CDR2 as SNEGSKA (reference sequence). V lost 0 bases and J lost 2, with 15 bases in between. The DNA of the CDR3 is TGCAGTGCTAGAGACCCCGGGACTGAAAACACAGATACGCAGTATTTT. Amino acid sequence: CSARDPGTENTDTQYF.

This clonotype was observed at least ten times. V gene TRBV10-3 combines with J gene TRBJ1-4; 7 positions match TRBD1. V trimming: 0 bases; J trimming: 4 bases; junction bases outside the gene matches: 5. The CDR3 covers 16 residues. Germline CDR1 ENHRY, CDR2 SYGVKD. The CDR3 bases are TGTGCCATCAGTGAGTCAAGGGGACAGTTTAATGAAAAACTGTTTTTT. This translates into CAISESRGQFNEKLFF.

This clonotype was observed a handful of times. The chain has TRBV14 and TRBJ2-7; D not certain. V lost 4 bases to trimming and J lost 6 bases, with 10 bases between them. This CDR3 region has 12 residues. The germline V gene encodes CDR1 SGHDN and CDR2 FVKESK. The CDR3 DNA reads as TGTGCCAGCAGCCTATCTGTGGGCGAGCAGTACTTC. Translated: CASSLSVGEQYF.

The chain has TRBV14 and TRBJ2-7, with D unresolved. The germline V gene encodes CDR1 SGHDN and CDR2 FVKESK. This CDR3 spans 14 amino acids. The ends were cut back, 1 base at V and 0 bases at J, with 7 bases in the middle. The CDR3 DNA follows: TGTGCCAGCAGCCAAGTCATGAGCTCCTACGAGCAGTACTTC. Translating it yields CASSQVMSSYEQYF.